This entry lists 7 T cell receptor beta chains sequenced from one sample in a study of blood T cell repertoires in COVID-19. The method was immunoSEQ multiplex PCR; TCRdb's version includes in-frame clones alone and lacks a portion of them. The sample gives 250,000 to 300,000 clones, about 87% of which show up once; roughly 10% is in the top ten. Material for sequencing was peripheral blood. The receptors derive from an older woman with COVID-19, enrolled during active disease.

CDR3 sequence (DNA): TGTGCCAGCGGGCAGGGGGCGCACGAGCAGTACTTC. Amino acid sequence: CASGQGAHEQYF. The chain combines TRBV12-3 or TRBV12-4 with TRBJ2-7, with 8 bases identical to TRBD1. The junction had 5 bases not matched to a gene; V was cut back by 8 bases and J by 5 bases. This CDR3 is 12 amino acids long.

The rearrangement uses TRBV21-1 and TRBJ2-1; no DNA check was done on the table's D call, TRBD1. TRBV21-1 is flagged as a pseudogene. This CDR3 comprises 14 residues. The CDR3 spells CASTGTGDFNEQFF. CDR3 in DNA: TGTGCCAGTACCGGGACAGGGGACTTCAATGAGCAGTTCTTC.

The rearrangement uses TRBV29-1 and TRBJ2-2, with TRBD2 identical over 11 bases. Germline lookup yields CDR1 SQVTM and CDR2 ANQGSEA. Losses at the gene ends were 6 bases for V and 1 base for J; bases not matched to a gene: 10. The CDR3 loop spans 17 amino acids. The CDR3 sequence is CSVGELAGDLNTGELFF. The CDR3 coding sequence is TGCAGCGTGGGGGAACTAGCGGGAGATTTGAACACCGGGGAGCTGTTTTTT.

The V call is TRBV6-2 or TRBV6-3, the J call TRBJ2-7, with TRBD2 as a possible D gene (5 bases). CDR3 length equals 18 residues. Between the trimmed V and J ends, which lost 6 bases and 0 bases, there was a span of 24 bases. Per germline, CDR1 MNHEY and CDR2 SVGEGT. CDR3 bases: TGTGCCAGCAGCCCTTTAAACCCTGGACTGGAGAGCTCCTACGAGCAGTACTTC. It specifies CASSPLNPGLESSYEQYF.

The chain links TRBV6-5 to TRBJ2-5; 7 positions agree with TRBD2. CDR3 size: 13 residues. Germline V gene data show CDR1 as MNHEY and CDR2 as SVGAGI. With 7 bases clipped from V and 4 bases from J, the junction kept 6 bases outside the gene matches. The CDR3 nucleotides are TGTGCCAGCACTTCGGGGGGACGAGAGACCCAGTACTTC. It specifies CASTSGGRETQYF.

The chain joins TRBV2 to TRBJ2-7; D call uncertain. V gave up 1 base and J gave up 9 bases, with 22 bases separating them. CDR3 length equals 16 residues. Germline V gene data show CDR1 as SNHLY and CDR2 as FYNNEI. The CDR3 DNA reads as TGTGCCAGCAGTGAAGAAACTACAAGTAATGGGTTCGTGCAGTACTTC. It is translated as CASSEETTSNGFVQYF.

This chain connects TRBV15 to TRBJ2-7; 10 nucleotides match TRBD2. This CDR3 has 15 amino acids. Germline loops: CDR1 LNHNV, CDR2 YYDKDF (reference sequence). With V trimmed by 1 base and J by 4 bases, 4 bases remained unmatched. The CDR3 DNA reads as TGTGCCACCAGCAGAGGGGGACTAGCGCAGTACGAGCAGTACTTC. Protein product: CATSRGGLAQYEQYF. Together with reference TRBV15 and TRBJ2-7, the CDR3 gives the full variable domain: DAMVIQNPRYQVTQFGKPVTLSCSQTLNHNVMYWYQQKSSQAPKLLFHYYDKDFNNEADTPDNFQSRRPNTSFCFLDIRSPGLGDTAMYLCATSRGGLAQYEQYFGPGTRLTVT.